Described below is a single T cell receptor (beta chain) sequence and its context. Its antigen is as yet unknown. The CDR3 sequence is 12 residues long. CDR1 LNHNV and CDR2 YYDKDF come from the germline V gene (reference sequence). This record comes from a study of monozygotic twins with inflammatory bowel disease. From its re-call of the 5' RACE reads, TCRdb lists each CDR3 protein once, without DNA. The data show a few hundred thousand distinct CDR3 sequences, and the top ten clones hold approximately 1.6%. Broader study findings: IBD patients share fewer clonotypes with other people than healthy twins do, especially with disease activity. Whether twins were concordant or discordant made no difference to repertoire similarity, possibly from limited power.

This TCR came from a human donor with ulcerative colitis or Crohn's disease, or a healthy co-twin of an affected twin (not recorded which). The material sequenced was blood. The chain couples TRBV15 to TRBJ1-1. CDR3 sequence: CATSSHRAEAFF.